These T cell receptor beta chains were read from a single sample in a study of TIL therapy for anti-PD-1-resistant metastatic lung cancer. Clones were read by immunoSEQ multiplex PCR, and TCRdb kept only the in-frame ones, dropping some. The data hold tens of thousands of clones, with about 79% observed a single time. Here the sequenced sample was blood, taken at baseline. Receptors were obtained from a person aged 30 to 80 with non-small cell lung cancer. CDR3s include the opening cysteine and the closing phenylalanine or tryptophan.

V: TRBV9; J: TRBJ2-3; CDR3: CASSVIPRDTQYF
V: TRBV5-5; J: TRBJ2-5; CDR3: CASSLEVTSASMAQYF
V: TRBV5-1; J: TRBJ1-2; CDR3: CASSTGQGYGYTF
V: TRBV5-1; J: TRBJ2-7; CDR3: CASSHTESYEQYF
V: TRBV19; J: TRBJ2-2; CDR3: CASSIVLNTGELFF
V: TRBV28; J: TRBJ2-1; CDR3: CASRAPGAGEQFF
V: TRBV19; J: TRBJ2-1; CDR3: CASTGRPSYNEQFF
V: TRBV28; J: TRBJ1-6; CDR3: CASSRGAQYNSPLHF
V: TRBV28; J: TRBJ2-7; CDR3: CASDSDRLGTYEQYF
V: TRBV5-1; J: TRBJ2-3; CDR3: CASSLVLGNTQYF
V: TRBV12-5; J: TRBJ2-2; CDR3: CASGPIGGASLWTGELFF
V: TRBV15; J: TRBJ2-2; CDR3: CATSRDLGQGDTGELFF
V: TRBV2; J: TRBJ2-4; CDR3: CASRGVNIQYF
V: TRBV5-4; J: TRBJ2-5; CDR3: CASSWGTEETQYF
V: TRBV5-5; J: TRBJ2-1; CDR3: CASSLGLPPYNEQFF
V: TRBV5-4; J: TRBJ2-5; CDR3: CASSMLAGFMGPQETQYF
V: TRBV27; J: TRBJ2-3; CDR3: CASSTWGTDTQYF
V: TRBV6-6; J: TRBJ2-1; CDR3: CASSYSEWAGEQFF